This T cell receptor beta chain was profiled in a study of T cells in localized non-small cell lung cancer. Whole-study findings and limits: Uninvolved adjacent lung had more T cell clonality than any other tissue, topping tumor. Because only a single region of the tumor was sequenced, heterogeneity remains possible. Of the top 100 tumor clones, median around 60 were in adjacent lung, about 26 among its top 100.

The CDR3 has 14 residues. V lost 4 bases and J 3 bases, leaving 12 bases between the germline ends. Per the germline V gene, CDR1 is SGHNT and CDR2 is YYREEE (reference sequence). This clone has just one count. What it recognizes is unknown. The method was immunoSEQ multiplex PCR; TCRdb's version includes in-frame clones alone and lacks a portion of them. The sample includes around 140,000 clones, 80% to 90% seen only once; the top ten take approximately 1.7%. This rearrangement joins TRBV5-4 to TRBJ2-3; perhaps TRBD2 as D (6 bases). This TCR was sampled from a female donor at least 60 years old with stage I lung adenocarcinoma. The sample consisted of peripheral blood, taken before any cancer treatment. CDR3 residues: CASSPLGGTDTQYF. CDR3 in DNA: TGTGCCAGCAGCCCCCTCGGGGGAACAGATACGCAGTATTTT.